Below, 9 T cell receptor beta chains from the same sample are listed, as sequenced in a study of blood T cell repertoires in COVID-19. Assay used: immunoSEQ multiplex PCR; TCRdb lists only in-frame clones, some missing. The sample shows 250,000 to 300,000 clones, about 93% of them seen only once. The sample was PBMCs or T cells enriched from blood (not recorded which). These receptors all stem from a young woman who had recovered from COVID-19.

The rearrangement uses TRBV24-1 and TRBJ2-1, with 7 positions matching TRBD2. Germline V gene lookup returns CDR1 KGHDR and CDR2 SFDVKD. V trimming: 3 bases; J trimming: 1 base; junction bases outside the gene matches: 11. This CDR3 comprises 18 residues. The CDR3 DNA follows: TGTGCCACCAGTGATGTGACGTGGCGGGAGTCGTCCTACAATGAGCAGTTCTTC. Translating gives CATSDVTWRESSYNEQFF.

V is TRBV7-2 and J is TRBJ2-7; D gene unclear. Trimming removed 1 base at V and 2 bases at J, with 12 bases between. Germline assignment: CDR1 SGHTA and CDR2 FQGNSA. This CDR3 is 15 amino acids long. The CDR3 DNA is TGTGCCAGCAGCTTAGGAGGTAGTGCGACCTACGAGCAGTACTTC. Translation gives CASSLGGSATYEQYF.

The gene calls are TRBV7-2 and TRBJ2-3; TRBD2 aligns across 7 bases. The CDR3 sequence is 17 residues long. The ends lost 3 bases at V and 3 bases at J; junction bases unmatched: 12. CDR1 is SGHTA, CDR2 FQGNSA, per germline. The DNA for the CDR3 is TGTGCCAGCAGCTTGCAGAGTAGCGGGCCAGTTACAGATACGCAGTATTTT. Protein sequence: CASSLQSSGPVTDTQYF.

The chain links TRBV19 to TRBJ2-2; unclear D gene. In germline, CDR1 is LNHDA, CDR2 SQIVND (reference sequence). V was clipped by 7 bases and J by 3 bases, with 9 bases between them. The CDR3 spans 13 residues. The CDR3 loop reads CASKQVDTGELFF. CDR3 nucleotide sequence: TGTGCCAGTAAGCAGGTGGACACCGGGGAGCTGTTTTTT. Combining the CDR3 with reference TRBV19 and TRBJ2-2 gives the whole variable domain DGGITQSPKYLFRKEGQNVTLSCEQNLNHDAMYWYRQDPGQGLRLIYYSQIVNDFQKGDIAEGYSVSREKKESFPLTVTSAQKNPTAFYLCASKQVDTGELFFGEGSRLTVL.

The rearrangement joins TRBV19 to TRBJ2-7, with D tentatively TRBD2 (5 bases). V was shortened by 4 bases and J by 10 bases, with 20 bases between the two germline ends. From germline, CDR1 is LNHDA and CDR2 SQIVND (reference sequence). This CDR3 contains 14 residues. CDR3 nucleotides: TGTGCCAGTAGTAGCCCCGCCGGGGTGGTTATTCAGTACTTC. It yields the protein CASSSPAGVVIQYF.

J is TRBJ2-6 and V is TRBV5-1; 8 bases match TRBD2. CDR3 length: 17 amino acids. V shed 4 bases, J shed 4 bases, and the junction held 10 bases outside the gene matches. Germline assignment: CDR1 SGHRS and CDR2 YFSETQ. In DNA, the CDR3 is TGCGCCAGCAGCCTCCGGACTAGCTGGTCCGGGGCCAACGTCCTGACTTTC. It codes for CASSLRTSWSGANVLTF.

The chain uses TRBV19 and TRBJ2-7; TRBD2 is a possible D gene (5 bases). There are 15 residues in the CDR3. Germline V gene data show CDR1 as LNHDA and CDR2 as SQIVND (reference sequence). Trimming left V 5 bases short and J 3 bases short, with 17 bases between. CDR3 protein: CASSRSRATRYEQYF. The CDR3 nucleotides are TGTGCCAGTAGTCGATCGAGGGCTACCCGCTACGAGCAGTACTTC.

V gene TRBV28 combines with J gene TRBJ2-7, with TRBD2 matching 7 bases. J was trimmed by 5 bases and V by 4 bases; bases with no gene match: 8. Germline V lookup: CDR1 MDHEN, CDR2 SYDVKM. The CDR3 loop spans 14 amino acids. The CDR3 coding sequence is TGTGCCAGCAGTTCCCCGACTAGCCGCAACGAGCAGTACTTC. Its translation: CASSSPTSRNEQYF.

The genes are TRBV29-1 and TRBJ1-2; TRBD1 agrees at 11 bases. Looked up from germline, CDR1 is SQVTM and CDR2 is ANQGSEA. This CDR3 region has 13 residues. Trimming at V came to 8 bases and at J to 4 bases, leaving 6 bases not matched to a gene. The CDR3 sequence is CSFRDRGTYGYTF. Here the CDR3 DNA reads TGCAGCTTCCGGGACAGGGGGACCTATGGCTACACCTTC. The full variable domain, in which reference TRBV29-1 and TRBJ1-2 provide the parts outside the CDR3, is SAVISQKPSRDICQRGTSLTIQCQVDSQVTMMFWYRQQPGQSLTLIATANQGSEATYESGFVIDKFPISRPNLTFSTLTVSNMSPEDSSIYLCSFRDRGTYGYTFGSGTRLTVV.